This T cell receptor beta chain was found in a study of blood T cell repertoires in COVID-19. The germline V gene encodes CDR1 SQVTM and CDR2 ANQGSEA. V gave up 7 bases and J gave up 7 bases; unmatched junction bases: 8. The CDR3 contains 12 residues. Sequencing was performed with immunoSEQ multiplex PCR; in TCRdb, only in-frame clones are kept and a portion is missing. The table lists over 350,000 clones, roughly nine tenths of them singletons. V gene TRBV29-1 combines with J gene TRBJ1-2, with 8 bases identical to TRBD1. Source material: PBMCs or T cells enriched from blood (not recorded which). This clonotype was obtained from a woman aged 40 to 50 who had been exposed to COVID-19. The CDR3 reads CSATGQGGGYTF. The CDR3, as DNA: TGCAGCGCGACAGGACAGGGCGGTGGCTACACCTTC.